These 19 T cell receptor beta chains share one sample of origin, sequenced in a study of CD8 T cells in ankylosing spondylitis. TCRdb analysed the 5' RACE reads with MiXCR anew, one entry per CDR3 protein. Of around 210,000 distinct CDR3 sequences listed, approximately 7.6% are singletons. The specimen was blood, either unsorted or a sorted T cell fraction (not recorded which). Every receptor here comes from a female donor with ankylosing spondylitis or in good health (not recorded which).

The table lists this clonotype with many counts. This sequence joins TRBV5-1 and TRBJ2-7, with D tentatively TRBD2 (6 bases). V was cut by 4 bases and J by 4 bases, with 18 bases left in between. Germline CDR1 reads SGHRS; CDR2 reads YFSETQ. The CDR3 covers 15 residues. Here the CDR3 reads CASSMEGTAAYEQYF. The CDR3 DNA follows: TGCGCCAGCAGCATGGAGGGGACGGCCGCGTACGAGCAGTACTTC. The variable domain in full, with the rest retrieved from reference TRBV5-1 and TRBJ2-7, is KAGVTQTPRYLIKTRGQQVTLSCSPISGHRSVSWYQQTPGQGLQFLFEYFSETQRNKGNFPGRFSGRQFSNSRSEMNVSTLELGDSALYLCASSMEGTAAYEQYFGPGTRLTVT.

This clonotype was counted many times. The V call is TRBV4-3, the J call TRBJ2-1, with 7 bases fitting TRBD2. The germline V gene has CDR1 LGHNA and CDR2 YSLEER. The CDR3 loop spans 17 amino acids. V lost 0 bases, J lost 8 bases, and 13 bases stayed unmatched. In DNA form, the CDR3 reads TGCGCCAGCAGCCAAGATCAGGAGGGAGGGCCGACGGATGAGCAGTTCTTC. Residues: CASSQDQEGGPTDEQFF.

In its sample, this clonotype was seen many times. V usage is TRBV29-1 and J usage is TRBJ2-1; D gene uncertain. Germline V lookup: CDR1 SQVTM, CDR2 ANQGSEA. V was pared by 7 bases and J by 0 bases, with 13 bases between. The CDR3 extends over 14 amino acids. CDR3 nucleotide sequence: TGCAGCGCCGAGTCCAGGAGCTCCTACAATGAGCAGTTCTTC. Translated, it gives CSAESRSSYNEQFF.

V is TRBV7-2 and J is TRBJ2-7; TRBD2 might be the D (5 bases). Germline CDR1 is SGHTA and CDR2 is FQGNSA. Deletions cut 2 bases from V and 5 bases from J, with 13 bases between. The CDR3 totals 14 residues. CDR3 nucleotide sequence: TGTGCCAGCAGCTTAACAGCGGTGAGGGACGAGCAGTACTTC. Its protein product is CASSLTAVRDEQYF.

This clonotype was observed once. This may come from a read error, since a much larger clone is one base off. The chain recombines TRBV11-2 with TRBJ2-7; D is uncertain. There are 12 residues in the CDR3. The V end lost 3 bases, the J end lost 9 bases, and 12 bases lay between the germline ends. CDR1 is SGHAT and CDR2 is FQNNGV in the germline V gene. CDR3: CASSFEGVGQYF. For the CDR3, the DNA is TGTGCCAGCAGCTTTGAAGGTGTTGGGCAGTACTTC.

This clonotype showed up many times. The J gene is TRBJ2-2, the V gene TRBV11-2, with D unresolved. The CDR3 is 11 amino acids. CDR1 and CDR2 (germline): SGHAT, FQNNGV. V was shortened by 8 bases and J by 5 bases, with 6 bases between the two germline ends. For the CDR3, the DNA is TGTGCCAGCTGTTTTACCGGGGAGCTGTTTTTT. Its translation: CASCFTGELFF.

This clonotype was recorded many times. V gene TRBV6-1 combines with J gene TRBJ2-1; TRBD2 might be the D (6 bases). Trimming cost V 6 bases and J 7 bases, with 19 bases left between them. The CDR3 totals 15 residues. In germline, CDR1 is MNHNS, CDR2 SASEGT. The CDR3 loop reads CASSSAGQGLNEQFF. The CDR3 DNA sequence: TGTGCCAGCAGCTCCGCGGGGCAGGGCTTGAATGAGCAGTTCTTC.

This clonotype was seen a few times. This chain uses TRBV7-9 with TRBJ1-1; D possibly corresponds to TRBD1 (5 bases). This CDR3 contains 15 residues. The V gene lost 7 bases and the J gene lost 0 bases, with 15 bases spanning the gap. Looked up from germline, CDR1 is SEHNR and CDR2 is FQNEAQ (reference sequence). CDR3 residues: CASTDTGALNTEAFF. The CDR3 nucleotides read TGTGCCAGCACGGATACCGGGGCTTTGAACACTGAAGCTTTCTTT.

This clonotype came up many times. The chain carries TRBV7-3 and TRBJ2-1; D is perhaps TRBD2 (6 bases). Germline CDR1 SGHTA, CDR2 FQGTGA. Trimming took off 2 bases at V and 1 base at J, with 12 bases between the two ends. The CDR3 has 16 amino acids. The CDR3 DNA is TGTGCCAGCAGCTTAGGGGGGAGGCGGTCCTACAATGAGCAGTTCTTC. This codes for CASSLGGRRSYNEQFF.

This clonotype has ten or more counts. The chain carries TRBV20-1 and TRBJ2-5; possible D gene TRBD2, 6 bases. Between the trimmed V and J ends, which lost 7 bases and 0 bases, there was a span of 12 bases. Germline V gives CDR1 DFQATT, CDR2 SNEGSKA (reference sequence). The CDR3 sequence is 13 residues long. DNA for the CDR3: TGCAGTGAGGATAGCGGTAACCAAGAGACCCAGTACTTC. Its translation: CSEDSGNQETQYF.

This clonotype was detected many times. The gene calls are TRBV7-2 and TRBJ2-3; 9 bases line up with TRBD1. Germline-derived CDR1 and CDR2 are SGHTA and FQGNSA. The V and J ends lost 5 bases and 6 bases, in that order; junction bases with no gene match: 6. There are 14 residues in the CDR3. CDR3 in amino acids: CASSARTGEDTQYF. The DNA of the CDR3 is TGTGCCAGCAGCGCCCGGACAGGGGAGGATACGCAGTATTTT.

The chain carries TRBV7-9 and TRBJ1-1; maybe TRBD1 (5 bases). This CDR3 has 15 residues. Germline loops: CDR1 SEHNR, CDR2 FQNEAQ (reference sequence). Deletions cut 6 bases from V and 3 bases from J, with 17 bases between. The CDR3 nucleotides are TGTGCCAGCAGGGAGAGGTGGGGGGGGGACACTGAAGCTTTCTTT. It is translated as CASRERWGGDTEAFF.

This clonotype was found a few times. This chain links TRBV5-4 with TRBJ1-2; TRBD1 agrees at 9 bases. V shed 0 bases, J shed 7 bases, and the junction held 7 bases outside the gene matches. The germline CDR1 and CDR2 sequences are SGHNT and YYREEE (reference sequence). The CDR3 sequence is 15 residues long. The CDR3 is CASSLGYRGPGGYTF. The DNA for the CDR3 is TGTGCCAGCAGCTTGGGTTACAGGGGGCCGGGTGGCTACACCTTC.

The V call is TRBV18, the J call TRBJ1-2, with unresolved D. Trimming took off 6 bases at V and 4 bases at J, with 15 bases between the two ends. Germline assignment: CDR1 KGHSH and CDR2 LQKENI. This CDR3 region has 14 residues. The CDR3 DNA follows: TGTGCCAGCTCCCTTGATAGGATGGTCTATGGCTACACCTTC. This translates into CASSLDRMVYGYTF.

This clonotype was recorded many times. The V call is TRBV29-1, the J call TRBJ2-5; D not certain. V lost 4 bases to trimming and J lost 4 bases, with 13 bases between them. The CDR3 has 13 amino acids. Germline V CDR1 and CDR2: SQVTM, ANQGSEA. CDR3 DNA sequence: TGCAGCGTTGCAGTAACCTATGGAGAGACCCAGTACTTC. Protein: CSVAVTYGETQYF.

This clonotype was counted only a few times. The chain employs TRBV27 and TRBJ2-7, with D uncertain. The ends were cut back, 3 bases at V and 8 bases at J, with 8 bases in the middle. CDR3 length: 11 residues. Germline V lookup: CDR1 MNHEY, CDR2 SMNVEV (reference sequence). This chain's CDR3 is CASSFSGQQYF. The CDR3 nucleotides read TGTGCCAGCAGTTTTTCTGGGCAGCAGTACTTC.

This clonotype was recorded at least ten times. CDR3 sequence reads: CSVRDSGYEQYF. For the CDR3, the DNA is TGCAGCGTTCGGGACTCGGGTTACGAGCAGTACTTC. This chain joins TRBV29-1 and TRBJ2-7; the D gene is possibly TRBD2 (6 bases). V was cut by 5 bases and J by 4 bases, with 12 bases left in between. CDR3 size: 12 residues. Germline loops: CDR1 SQVTM, CDR2 ANQGSEA.

This clonotype has more than one count but fewer than ten. This sequence joins TRBV7-2 and TRBJ1-2; tentatively, D is TRBD1 (6 bases). CDR3 size: 14 residues. From germline, CDR1 is SGHTA and CDR2 FQGNSA. Trimming removed 0 bases at V and 8 bases at J, with 13 bases between. Here the CDR3 reads CASSLADRNNGYTF. The CDR3 DNA reads TGTGCCAGCAGCTTAGCCGACAGGAATAACGGCTACACCTTC.

This clonotype was counted ten times or more. The rearrangement joins TRBV7-8 to TRBJ2-3; TRBD2 aligns across 7 bases. The germline V gene has CDR1 SGHVS and CDR2 FQNEAQ. V shed 5 bases and J 2 bases; nucleotides not matched to a gene: 16. The CDR3 consists of 18 residues. The CDR3 DNA reads as TGTGCCAGCAGCCCCCCTCCGGGCTCTAGCGGCTACACAGATACGCAGTATTTT. It encodes CASSPPPGSSGYTDTQYF.